This TCR beta chain emerged from a study of cytomegalovirus exposure and HLA in healthy donors. Study-wide findings and caveats: The study carried out a later analysis of TCR beta sequences. It associated some 18,000 of them with specific HLA alleles at a false discovery rate of 0.05. Highly shared variants forming one cluster were likely a sequencing artifact. Later, an analysis found that common viral pathogens appeared to be linked with several of the most significant clusters.

CDR1 is SGHAT, CDR2 FQNNGV, per germline. The CDR3 is made up of 16 amino acids. Trimming pared 5 bases from V and 2 bases from J, leaving 13 bases between. Regarding this clone: Antigen: not known.

PCR was performed using 60 Vbeta and 13 Jbeta primers. This table comes from immunoSEQ multiplex PCR, and its TCRdb copy is limited to in-frame clones, with some not included. In the table there are under 200,000 clones, around 78% of which are singletons. Likely unrecorded immune exposures existed in these nominally healthy donors. The specimen was PBMCs. The receptor comes from a woman aged 40-49 years in good health and CMV-seronegative. The V gene is TRBV11-2, the J gene TRBJ2-6; a weak D match, TRBD1 (6 bases). The DNA for the CDR3 is TGTGCCAGCAGCGCCCACAGGGTTCCTGGGGCCAACGTCCTGACTTTC. Its protein product is CASSAHRVPGANVLTF.